Described below is a single T cell receptor beta chain sequence and its context. Its target is unknown. A much more abundant neighbour one base away suggests this may be a read error. The sample belongs to a study of spatial heterogeneity in lung cancer. Study-wide findings and caveats: Ubiquitous expanded tumor TCRs were seen in blood more at resection than at follow-up.

Time point specified: sample taken at primary tumor resection. The input material, whole RNA from tumor, nontumor lung or frozen PBMC, was sequenced unsorted. The cohort: roughly 72 early-stage, untreated non-small cell lung cancer patients. TCR cDNA molecules were tagged individually, and each one carried a unique molecular identifier. TCRdb independently ran MiXCR on the 5' RACE reads; one entry per CDR3 protein. The sample lists 30,000 to 45,000 distinct CDR3 sequences, 7.5% to 8% occurring once. Germline assignment: CDR1 DFQATT and CDR2 SNEGSKA (reference sequence). The V gene lost 3 bases and the J gene lost 2 bases, with 16 bases spanning the gap. The CDR3 is 16 residues long.

The receptor's source is a male donor with early-stage non-small cell lung cancer. The sequences come from PBMCs, collected at surgery. The genes are TRBV20-1 and TRBJ2-2; tentative D call: TRBD2 (7 bases). CDR3: CSASGRGGINTGELFF. The CDR3 coding sequence is TGCAGTGCTAGCGGGCGCGGGGGCATAAACACCGGGGAGCTGTTTTTT.